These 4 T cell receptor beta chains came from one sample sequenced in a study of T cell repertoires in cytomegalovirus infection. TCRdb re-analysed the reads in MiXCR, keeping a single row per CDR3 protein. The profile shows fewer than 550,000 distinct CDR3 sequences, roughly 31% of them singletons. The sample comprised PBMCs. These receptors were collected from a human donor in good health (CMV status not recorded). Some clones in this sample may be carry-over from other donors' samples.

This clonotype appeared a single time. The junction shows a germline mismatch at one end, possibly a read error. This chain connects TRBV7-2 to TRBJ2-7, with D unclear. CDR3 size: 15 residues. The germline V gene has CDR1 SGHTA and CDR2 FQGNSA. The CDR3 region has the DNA TGTGCCAGCAGCTTCAACCCGAACCTACTCTACGAGCAGTCCTTC. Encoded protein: CASSFNPNLLYEQSF.

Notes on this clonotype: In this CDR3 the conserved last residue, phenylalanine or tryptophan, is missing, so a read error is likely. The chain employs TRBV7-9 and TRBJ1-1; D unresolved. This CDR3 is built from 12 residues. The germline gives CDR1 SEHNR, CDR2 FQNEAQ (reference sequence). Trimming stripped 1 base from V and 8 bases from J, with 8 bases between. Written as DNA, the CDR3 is TGTGCCAGCAGCTTAGATTCCTTAGAAGCTTTCTGT. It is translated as CASSLDSLEAFC.

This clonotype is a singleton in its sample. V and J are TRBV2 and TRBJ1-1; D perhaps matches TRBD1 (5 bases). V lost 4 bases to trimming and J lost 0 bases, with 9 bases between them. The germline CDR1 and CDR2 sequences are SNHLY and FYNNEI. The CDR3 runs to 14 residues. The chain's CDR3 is CASSAPGMNTEAFF. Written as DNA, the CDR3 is TGTGCCAGCAGTGCTCCAGGGATGAACACTGAAGCTTTCTTT.

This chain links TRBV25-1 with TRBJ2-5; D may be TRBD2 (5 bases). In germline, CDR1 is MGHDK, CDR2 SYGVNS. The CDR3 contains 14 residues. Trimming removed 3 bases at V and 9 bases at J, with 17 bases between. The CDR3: CASSDLESGRSQYF. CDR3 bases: TGTGCCAGCAGTGACCTTGAGAGCGGTCGGTCCCAGTACTTC.